The present entry profiles one T cell receptor (beta chain) with its context. The antigen is not known. This sample stems from a study of T-cell memory formation after mild COVID-19. Study context: Each donor largely had its own TCR clusters.

General observations from the study: Cross-reactive memory appears to have joined, as suggested by some responding clones showing up in pre-infection memory.

Germline CDR1 and CDR2: SGHVS and FQNEAQ. V was shortened by 3 bases and J by 3 bases, with 9 bases between the two germline ends. The CDR3 runs 13 residues. Via MiXCR, TCRdb re-called the 5' RACE reads, giving one row per CDR3 protein. The sample lists 350,000 or so distinct CDR3 sequences; roughly 13% were seen once. The sequence was obtained from a man aged 18 to 35 who had mild COVID-19 (a few samples of this study predate the infection). Cell type and time point are not known. The specimen was PBMCs or a T cell subset sorted from them (not recorded which). J is TRBJ2-7 and V is TRBV7-8; no reliable D call. The DNA of the CDR3 is TGTGCCAGCAGCTTGTCGCCGGACTACGAGCAGTACTTC. It codes for CASSLSPDYEQYF.